This record looks at one T cell receptor (beta chain) sequence and its context. TCRdb re-called the 5' RACE reads, yielding one record per CDR3 amino acid sequence without DNA. The table lists about 450,000 distinct CDR3 sequences. These data are taken from a study of T cells expressing NK-cell markers. This CDR3 is built from 15 residues. Germline CDR1 reads SGHRS; CDR2 reads YFSETQ. The origin of this receptor is a woman aged 18-70 years in good health. This chain joins TRBV5-1 and TRBJ2-3; TCRdb's D gene call, TRBD2, goes unchecked for lack of DNA. Sequenced material: blood T cells: a sorted CD56 or NKG2C T cell subset, CD4+ or CD8+ T cells, or bulk PBMC T cells (not recorded which). CDR3 loop: CATTLAGDSTDTQYF.